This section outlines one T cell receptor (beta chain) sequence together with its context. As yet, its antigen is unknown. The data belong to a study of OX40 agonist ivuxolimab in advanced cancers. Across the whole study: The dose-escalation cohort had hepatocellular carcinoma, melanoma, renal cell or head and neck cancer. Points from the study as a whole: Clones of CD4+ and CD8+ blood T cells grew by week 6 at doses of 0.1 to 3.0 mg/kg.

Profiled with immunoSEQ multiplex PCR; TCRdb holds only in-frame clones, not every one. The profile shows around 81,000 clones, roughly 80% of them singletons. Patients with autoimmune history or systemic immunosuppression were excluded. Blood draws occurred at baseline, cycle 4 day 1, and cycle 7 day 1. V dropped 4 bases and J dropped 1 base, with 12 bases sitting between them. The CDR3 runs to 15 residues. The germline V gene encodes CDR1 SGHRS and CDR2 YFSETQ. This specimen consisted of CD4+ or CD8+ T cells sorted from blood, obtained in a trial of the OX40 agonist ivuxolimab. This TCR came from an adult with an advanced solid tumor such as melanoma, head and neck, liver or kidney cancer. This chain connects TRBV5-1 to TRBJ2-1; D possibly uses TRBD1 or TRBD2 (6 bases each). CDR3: CASSEGGLSYNEQFF. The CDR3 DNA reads TGCGCCAGCAGCGAGGGGGGCCTTTCCTACAATGAGCAGTTCTTC.